One sample yielded the 26 T cell receptor beta chains listed below, sequenced in a study of blood T cell repertoires in COVID-19. Profiling relied on immunoSEQ multiplex PCR, and the TCRdb table lists in-frame clones only, not all of them. The data show roughly 99,000 clones, more than 65% seen once. The sample was peripheral blood. The receptors stem from a woman older than 75 with acute or convalescent COVID-19.

This clone appeared a single time. This chain links TRBV3-1 (or the pseudogene TRBV3-2) with TRBJ2-7, with 11 bases aligning to TRBD1. V lost 3 bases, J lost 6 bases, and 4 bases stayed unmatched. The germline V gene has CDR1 LGHDT and CDR2 YNNKEL (reference sequence). The CDR3 extends over 14 amino acids. The CDR3, as DNA: TGTGCCAGCAGCCAGATGGGACAGGGGGTCGAGCAGTACGTC. It encodes CASSQMGQGVEQYV.

This chain joins TRBV7-2 and TRBJ2-3, with 9 bases aligning to TRBD2. The ends lost 4 bases at V and 4 bases at J; junction bases unmatched: 12. CDR1 SGHTA and CDR2 FQGNSA come from the germline V gene. The CDR3 is made up of 17 amino acids. CDR3 in amino acids: CASSSIYGTSLSDTQYF. In DNA, the CDR3 is TGTGCCAGCAGCTCCATCTACGGGACTAGCCTCTCAGATACGCAGTATTTT. Full variable domain (rest looked up from reference TRBV7-2 and TRBJ2-3): GAGVSQSPSNKVTEKGKDVELRCDPISGHTALYWYRQSLGQGLEFLIYFQGNSAPDKSGLPSDRFSAERTGGSVSTLTIQRTQQEDSAVYLCASSSIYGTSLSDTQYFGPGTRLTVL.

The chain links TRBV5-4 to TRBJ1-1; a weak D match, TRBD1 (5 bases). Germline V gene data show CDR1 as SGHNT and CDR2 as YYREEE (reference sequence). Between the trimmed V and J ends, which lost 0 bases and 1 base, there was a span of 10 bases. This CDR3 contains 15 residues. The CDR3 region is CASSLAGSRNTEAFF. In DNA form, the CDR3 reads TGTGCCAGCAGCTTGGCAGGGTCCAGGAACACTGAAGCTTTCTTT.

The rearrangement uses TRBV18 and TRBJ1-4; D unclear. CDR1 and CDR2 from the germline V gene are KGHSH and LQKENI. Trimming took off 5 bases at V and 4 bases at J, with 17 bases between the two ends. This CDR3 contains 16 residues. The CDR3 loop reads CASSAYQVQNNEKLFF. The DNA for the CDR3 is TGTGCCAGCTCAGCTTATCAGGTCCAAAATAATGAAAAACTGTTTTTT.

This chain joins TRBV6-6 and TRBJ2-7; 7 bases fit TRBD1. This CDR3 region has 16 residues. V shed 0 bases, J shed 3 bases, and the junction held 8 bases outside the gene matches. CDR1 MNHNY and CDR2 SVGAGI come from the germline V gene (reference sequence). The CDR3 sequence is CASSYSYSGTVYEQYV. DNA of the CDR3: TGTGCCAGCAGTTACTCCTACTCCGGGACAGTCTACGAGCAGTACGTC.

V is TRBV7-9 and J is TRBJ2-7; 10 bases align to TRBD1. The CDR3 is 14 residues long. Germline assignment: CDR1 SEHNR and CDR2 FQNEAQ (reference sequence). The V segment lost 5 bases and the J segment 8 bases; nucleotides outside the gene matches: 9. For the CDR3, the DNA is TGTGCCAGCAGCCTGGGACAGGGGCCCCTGAAGCAGTACTTC. Its protein product is CASSLGQGPLKQYF.

CDR3 coding DNA: TGTGCCAGCAGCTTGGTGTGGGACAGGGAGAGGAATGAGCAGTTCTTC. The encoded protein is CASSLVWDRERNEQFF. The chain couples TRBV7-9 to TRBJ2-1, with 9 bases aligning to TRBD1. The CDR3 length is 16 residues. CDR1 is SEHNR and CDR2 is FQNEAQ in the germline V gene (reference sequence). V dropped 3 bases and J dropped 7; count of bases not matched to a gene: 10.

J is TRBJ2-3 and V is TRBV7-3; 8 bases are a match to TRBD2. This CDR3 is built from 15 residues. Germline loops: CDR1 SGHTA, CDR2 FQGTGA. V trimming: 5 bases; J trimming: 6 bases; junction bases outside the gene matches: 10. CDR3 sequence reads: CASSRTSGPEDTQYF. The CDR3 DNA is TGTGCCAGCAGCCGCACTAGCGGACCCGAGGATACGCAGTATTTT. Variable domain in full (rest from reference TRBV7-3 and TRBJ2-3): GAGVSQTPSNKVTEKGKYVELRCDPISGHTALYWYRQSLGQGPEFLIYFQGTGAADDSGLPNDRFFAVRPEGSVSTLKIQRTERGDSAVYLCASSRTSGPEDTQYFGPGTRLTVL.

The CDR3 here is CASSQDEQGASGANVLTF. The CDR3 nucleotides read TGCGCCAGCAGCCAAGATGAACAGGGGGCATCTGGGGCCAACGTCCTGACTTTC. The rearrangement uses TRBV4-3 and TRBJ2-6; 9 bases are a match to TRBD1. The junction had 4 bases not matched to a gene; V was cut back by 0 bases and J by 1 base. Germline loops: CDR1 LGHNA, CDR2 YSLEER. The CDR3 sequence is 18 residues long.

In its sample, this clone was seen a few times. This chain connects TRBV6-5 to TRBJ1-2; no firm D call. V was shortened by 6 bases and J by 0 bases, with 11 bases between the two germline ends. This CDR3 has 14 amino acids. The germline CDR1 and CDR2 sequences are MNHEY and SVGAGI. CDR3 region: CASRAQKTNYGYTF. The CDR3 DNA reads as TGTGCCAGCAGAGCACAGAAAACTAACTATGGCTACACCTTC.

The chain links TRBV15 to TRBJ1-2; 7 nucleotides line up with TRBD1. This CDR3 contains 19 residues. The J segment lost 4 bases and the V segment lost 0 bases, leaving 17 bases of the junction unmatched. In germline, CDR1 is LNHNV, CDR2 YYDKDF (reference sequence). CDR3 DNA sequence: TGTGCCACCAGCAGAGATAGAGGCACCCAGGGGGGCAGGGGCTATGGCTACACCTTC. Translation: CATSRDRGTQGGRGYGYTF.

The chain is built from TRBV7-8 and TRBJ2-5, with D perhaps matching TRBD2 (5 bases). The CDR3 covers 14 residues. The germline V gene has CDR1 SGHVS and CDR2 FQNEAQ. The V and J ends lost 0 bases and 4 bases respectively, with 9 bases between them. The CDR3 bases are TGTGCCAGCAGCTTAGCCTCGGGGTTAGAGACCCAGTACTTC. This translates into CASSLASGLETQYF.

This chain joins TRBV20-1 and TRBJ1-5; 7 nucleotides match TRBD1. In germline, CDR1 is DFQATT, CDR2 SNEGSKA (reference sequence). The trim removed 3 bases at V and 2 bases at J, leaving 7 bases unmatched. The CDR3 is 15 amino acids. CDR3 sequence reads: CSASPGQGGNQPQHF. In nucleotides, the CDR3 is TGCAGTGCTAGTCCCGGGCAGGGGGGCAATCAGCCCCAGCATTTT.

This clone was recorded at least ten times. The chain employs TRBV28 and TRBJ2-7, with D possibly TRBD1 on 5 matching bases. The germline gives CDR1 MDHEN, CDR2 SYDVKM. The CDR3 covers 11 residues. V was clipped by 6 bases and J by 7 bases, with 10 bases between them. CDR3 coding DNA: TGTGCCAGCAGCTATAACAGGGAGCAGTACTTC. It is translated as CASSYNREQYF.

This clone was recorded once. The chain links TRBV30 to TRBJ2-3, with 8 bases that match TRBD1. The CDR3 is 13 amino acids. From germline, CDR1 is GTSNPN and CDR2 SVGIG (reference sequence). The V and J ends lost 5 bases and 1 base, in that order; junction bases with no gene match: 2. This CDR3 is CAWVTGGTDTQYF. The CDR3 DNA reads TGTGCCTGGGTGACAGGGGGCACAGATACGCAGTATTTT. The variable domain in full, with the rest retrieved from reference TRBV30 and TRBJ2-3, is SQTIHQWPATLVQPVGSPLSLECTVEGTSNPNLYWYRQAAGRGLQLLFYSVGIGQISSEVPQNLSASRPQDRQFILSSKKLLLSDSGFYLCAWVTGGTDTQYFGPGTRLTVL.

This rearrangement joins TRBV6-5 to TRBJ1-6; the match to TRBD1 covers 10 bases. Germline values: CDR1 MNHEY, CDR2 SVGAGI. V shed 6 bases, J shed 5 bases, and the junction held 4 bases outside the gene matches. The CDR3 is made up of 15 amino acids. CDR3 in amino acids: CASRLGTGDNSPLHF. The DNA for the CDR3 is TGTGCCAGCAGACTTGGGACAGGGGATAATTCACCCCTCCACTTT.

The chain is built from TRBV18 and TRBJ1-3; D is ambiguous. Germline V gene sequence: CDR1 KGHSH, CDR2 LQKENI. This CDR3 is built from 16 residues. V gave up 8 bases and J gave up 0 bases, with 17 bases separating them. This chain's CDR3 is CASLDLALSSGNTIYF. CDR3 DNA: TGTGCCAGCCTAGACCTGGCCCTGAGCTCTGGAAACACCATATATTTT. The entire variable domain, with the rest obtained from reference TRBV18 and TRBJ1-3, is as follows: NAGVMQNPRHLVRRRGQEARLRCSPMKGHSHVYWYRQLPEEGLKFMVYLQKENIIDESGMPKERFSAEFPKEGPSILRIQQVVRGDSAAYFCASLDLALSSGNTIYFGEGSWLTVV.

DNA of the CDR3: TGTGCCAGCAGTGGGACTAGCGGGGGTCTCTACAATGAGCAGTTCTTC. Translation gives CASSGTSGGLYNEQFF. The chain uses TRBV27 and TRBJ2-1, with TRBD2 matching over 14 bases. Unmatched junction bases numbered 3, after V lost 5 bases and J lost 3 bases. Germline-derived CDR1 and CDR2 are MNHEY and SMNVEV (reference sequence). CDR3 length: 16 amino acids.

This chain links TRBV4-3 with TRBJ1-2, with a weak D call TRBD1 (5 bases). The V gene's germline CDR1 is LGHNA and CDR2 YSLEER. The ends were cut back, 4 bases at V and 6 bases at J, with 18 bases in the middle. This CDR3 spans 15 amino acids. CDR3 region: CASSPAGRGRNGYTF. The CDR3 DNA is TGCGCCAGCAGCCCGGCGGGGCGGGGTAGAAATGGCTACACCTTC.

The chain has TRBV19 and TRBJ2-4, with TRBD1 identical over 10 bases. With 9 bases clipped from V and 1 base from J, the junction kept 9 bases outside the gene matches. The germline V gene encodes CDR1 LNHDA and CDR2 SQIVND (reference sequence). This CDR3 has 16 residues. CDR3 region: CASSSDRGQAKNIQYF. In DNA form, the CDR3 reads TGTGCCAGCTCGTCAGACAGGGGGCAGGCCAAAAACATTCAGTACTTC.

The chain links TRBV4-2 to TRBJ2-3; the match to TRBD2 covers 8 bases. CDR3 length: 17 residues. The ends lost 2 bases at V and 0 bases at J; junction bases unmatched: 7. Germline V gene lookup returns CDR1 LGHNA and CDR2 YNFKEQ. The CDR3 protein is CASSQMPGGGSTDTQYF. The CDR3 DNA sequence: TGTGCCAGCAGCCAAATGCCGGGCGGGGGGAGCACAGATACGCAGTATTTT.

The CDR3 DNA reads as TGTGCCAGCAGCCAAGAGCGGTCGGCGGCGGGTGGCTACACCTTC. Its protein is CASSQERSAAGGYTF. The genes are TRBV3-1 (or the pseudogene TRBV3-2) and TRBJ1-2; no definite D call. The CDR3 has 15 amino acids. Per germline, CDR1 LGHDT and CDR2 YNNKEL (reference sequence). Trimming shortened V by 0 bases and J by 7 bases, and 15 bases separated the two germline ends.

V usage is TRBV19 and J usage is TRBJ2-5, with 10 bases matching TRBD2. The CDR3 has 15 amino acids. CDR1 and CDR2 from the germline V gene are LNHDA and SQIVND (reference sequence). V was clipped by 6 bases and J by 5 bases; unmatched bases: 9. The CDR3 DNA follows: TGTGCCAGTAGCCTCGAGCGGGGGGGCGGGGAGACCCAGTACTTC. Amino acids: CASSLERGGGETQYF.

The V gene is TRBV5-4, the J gene TRBJ2-5; 13 bases fit TRBD2. J was trimmed by 1 base and V by 4 bases; bases with no gene match: 1. CDR1 and CDR2 from the germline V gene are SGHNT and YYREEE (reference sequence). The CDR3 loop spans 15 amino acids. This CDR3 reads CASSGLAGVQETQYF. DNA for the CDR3: TGTGCCAGCAGCGGACTAGCGGGGGTCCAAGAGACCCAGTACTTC. Combining the CDR3 with reference TRBV5-4 and TRBJ2-5 gives the whole variable domain ETGVTQSPTHLIKTRGQQVTLRCSSQSGHNTVSWYQQALGQGPQFIFQYYREEENGRGNFPPRFSGLQFPNYSSELNVNALELDDSALYLCASSGLAGVQETQYFGPGTRLLVL.

This clone was detected only once. The chain links TRBV28 to TRBJ1-2, with D possibly matching TRBD1 (6 bases). This CDR3 has 16 amino acids. Germline V CDR1 and CDR2: MDHEN, SYDVKM. V gave up 5 bases and J gave up 4 bases, with 20 bases separating them. The CDR3 nucleotides are TGTGCCAGCAGTCCAGATCTTACGGGGGGGGCCTATGGCTACACCTTC. Its translation is CASSPDLTGGAYGYTF.

This clone occurred a few times. The genes are TRBV4-1 and TRBJ1-5; 8 nucleotides align to TRBD1. CDR3 size: 16 residues. V shed 0 bases and J 4 bases; nucleotides not matched to a gene: 5. Germline CDR1 MGHRA, CDR2 YSYEKL. The CDR3 nucleotides are TGCGCCAGCAGCCAAGACTTGACAGGGGCTAATCAGCCCCAGCATTTT. It translates to CASSQDLTGANQPQHF.